This TCR beta chain comes out of a study of regulatory T cells in long-lasting Graves disease. Whole-study results and caveats: Persistent disease showed a preference for TRBV28, TRBJ1-2 and TRBJ2-5.

J gave up 3 bases and V 1 base, and 10 bases lay outside the gene matches. There are 16 residues in the CDR3. CDR1 is SGHRS, CDR2 YFSETQ, per germline. This clonotype was seen more than once but under ten times. Its antigen remains unidentified. Time point: newly diagnosed GD, antithyroid drugs for less than 3 months. PBMC RNA was the source of the TCR library. CDR3 regions were amplified by Arm-PCR using iRepertoire HTBI primers to build TCR beta libraries. TCRdb processed the multiplex PCR reads anew with MiXCR; each CDR3 protein has one entry. The sample includes around 500,000 distinct CDR3 sequences, around 12% of them seen just once. These data were likewise used in another study, on T cells in Graves' hyperthyroidism and ophthalmopathy. That study reports: The definition of stable Graves' hyperthyroidism was no ophthalmopathy progression within 18 months. The blood repertoire included most of the expanded thyroid clonotypes above 0.001. In simple terms, a model built on 13 V-J features told ophthalmopathy apart from stable hyperthyroidism.

The V and J genes are TRBV5-1 and TRBJ2-7; 7 bases line up with TRBD2. The sequenced sample was peripheral blood mononuclear cells (PBMCs), obtained at new diagnosis, from a patient treated with antithyroid drugs. The TCR sequence derives from a woman under 40 with Graves disease. The CDR3 loop is CASSLSGGRDSYEQYF. The CDR3 DNA reads TGCGCCAGCAGCTTGTCTGGCGGGAGAGATAGCTACGAGCAGTACTTC. Complete variable domain (other parts from reference TRBV5-1 and TRBJ2-7): KAGVTQTPRYLIKTRGQQVTLSCSPISGHRSVSWYQQTPGQGLQFLFEYFSETQRNKGNFPGRFSGRQFSNSRSEMNVSTLELGDSALYLCASSLSGGRDSYEQYFGPGTRLTVT.